These T cell receptor beta chains were read from a single sample in a study of T cell responses to AZD1222 COVID-19 vaccine. Produced via immunoSEQ multiplex PCR; TCRdb's table is partial and in-frame only. Here the sample spans fewer than 150,000 clones, 85% to 90% being singletons. The sequences come from peripheral blood, collected on day 0 of AZD1222 vaccination. The origin of the receptors is an adult in good health. The CDR3 runs from the conserved cysteine through the conserved F or W. A D gene is named only where the DNA matches it firmly. Size values are once, few and many counts, or a class for expanded clones, and some rows have none.

v_call	d_call	j_call	clone_size	cdr3_length	cdr3_nt	cdr3_aa
TRBV19	-	TRBJ1-4	few	16	TGTGCCAGTAACCTCCGGTGGGGACGGACTAATGAAAAACTGTTTTTT	CASNLRWGRTNEKLFF
TRBV3-1/TRBV3-2	-	TRBJ1-5	-	14	TGTGCCAGCAGCCAAAAATGGGGGAATCAGCCCCAGCATTTT	CASSQKWGNQPQHF
TRBV7-9	-	TRBJ2-7	-	11	TGTGCCAGCAGCCACTCCTACGAGCAGTACTTC	CASSHSYEQYF
TRBV6-2/TRBV6-3	-	TRBJ2-5	-	12	TGTGCCAGCAGTCTAGCGTTTCAGACCCAGTACTTC	CASSLAFQTQYF
TRBV6-5	-	TRBJ2-5	-	14	TGTGCCAGCAGTTTACAGGGGACTCTGGAGACCCAGTACTTC	CASSLQGTLETQYF
TRBV11-2	-	TRBJ1-4	-	13	TGTGCCAGCATGAGTATGAAGGGTGGAAAACTGTTTTTT	CASMSMKGGKLFF
TRBV7-2	-	TRBJ2-3	-	16	TGTGCCAGCATCAACTACGGACCTACTAGCACAGATACGCAGTATTTT	CASINYGPTSTDTQYF
TRBV10-1	-	TRBJ2-1	-	14	TGCGCCAGCATTCCTGACTGCCGACGTCTTGAGCAGTTCTTC	CASIPDCRRLEQFF
TRBV14	-	TRBJ1-2	-	15	TGTGCCAGCAGCCAAGATCGGCTCAGGGGCTATGGCTACACCTTC	CASSQDRLRGYGYTF
TRBV10-2	TRBD2	TRBJ2-1	-	16	TGCGCCAGCAGTGAACGACTAGGGAGGGGTTACAATGAGCAGTTCTTC	CASSERLGRGYNEQFF
TRBV4-1	TRBD2	TRBJ2-1	-	21	TGCGCCAGCGGTTATCCGGGCCTAAGGTCACCGGGACTAGCGGGACTCAATGAGCAGTTCTTC	CASGYPGLRSPGLAGLNEQFF
TRBV18	TRBD1	TRBJ2-7	-	16	TGTGCCAGCTCACCACCAGGGACAGGGGGATTTGGCGAGCAGTACTTC	CASSPPGTGGFGEQYF
TRBV7-8	-	TRBJ1-5	-	14	TGTGCCAGCAGCGACTCCTCGGTGGATCAGCCCCAGCATTTT	CASSDSSVDQPQHF
TRBV14	TRBD2	TRBJ2-7	-	14	TGTGCCAGCAGCTTCGGGGGGAGCTCCTACGAGCAGTACTTC	CASSFGGSSYEQYF
TRBV30	-	TRBJ1-1	-	12	TGTGCCTGGGAGAGGGGAGGCACTGAAGCTTTCTTT	CAWERGGTEAFF
TRBV29-1	-	TRBJ1-4	-	14	TGCAGCGTTGGAGAGGGGCGAGGTAATGAAAAACTGTTTTTT	CSVGEGRGNEKLFF
TRBV12-3/TRBV12-4	-	TRBJ1-1	-	13	TGTGCCAGCAGTTTAAGGTCCTACACTGAAGCTTTCTTT	CASSLRSYTEAFF
TRBV5-4	-	TRBJ2-1	-	15	TGTGCCAGCAGCCCGTCTACGGTCTCCTACAATGAGCAGTTCTTC	CASSPSTVSYNEQFF
TRBV5-6	-	TRBJ1-6	-	14	TGTGCCAGCAGCTTCGGGACTGCCAATTCACCCCTCCACTTT	CASSFGTANSPLHF
TRBV27	-	TRBJ1-1	-	13	TGTGCCAGCAGTTTAGGGGGCCGGACTGAAGCTTTCTTT	CASSLGGRTEAFF
TRBV4-3	-	TRBJ2-6	-	16	TGCGCCAGCAGCCCTTCGTCGGAGCCTCGGGCCAACGTCCTGACTTTC	CASSPSSEPRANVLTF
TRBV14	TRBD2	TRBJ2-2	-	17	TGTGCCAGCAGCCAAGAGGTCGCCGGGAGGGTCACCGGGGAGCTGTTTTTT	CASSQEVAGRVTGELFF
TRBV6-1	-	TRBJ1-5	-	16	TGTGCCAGCAGTGAATTTGAGGGGAGCGGCAATCAGCCCCAGCATTTT	CASSEFEGSGNQPQHF
TRBV9	-	TRBJ2-1	-	16	TGTGCCAGCAGCGTAGATCACGGGAGCTCCTACAATGAGCAGTTCTTC	CASSVDHGSSYNEQFF
TRBV19	-	TRBJ1-2	-	14	TGTGCCAGTAGTCCCCGGGACGTCAACTATGGCTACACCTTC	CASSPRDVNYGYTF